The following is a TCR beta chain sequence with its context. Antigen specificity is unknown. The data derive from a study of cytomegalovirus exposure and HLA in healthy donors. Study results and limitations: In a later analysis, parvovirus B19, influenza, CMV and Epstein-Barr virus appeared linked to several top co-occurrence clusters.

Healthy bone marrow donors made up the donors. Germline V gene data show CDR1 as SGHTA and CDR2 as FQGNSA. The CDR3 contains 18 residues. With V trimmed by 5 bases and J by 6 bases, 15 bases remained unmatched. PCR was performed using 60 Vbeta and 13 Jbeta primers. Clones were read by immunoSEQ multiplex PCR, and TCRdb kept only the in-frame ones, dropping some. The repertoire holds roughly 190,000 clones, with about four fifths as singletons. Sequenced input: PBMCs. This receptor was taken from a woman aged 45-65 years in good health and CMV-seropositive. The chain carries TRBV7-2 and TRBJ1-6; 8 bases align to TRBD1. The CDR3 nucleotides are TGTGCCAGCAGCCCCCGGACAGGGCCCAGCTCGGTTAATTCACCCCTCCACTTT. It yields the protein CASSPRTGPSSVNSPLHF.